This TCR beta chain originates from a study of regulatory T cells in long-lasting Graves disease. Study-wide context: Over 5 years of antithyroid drugs with positive TSH receptor antibodies was taken to mean persistent Graves' disease.

Described time point: persistent/refractory GD, antithyroid drugs over 5 years with positive TRAb. Generation of the TCR library employed RNA extracted from PBMCs. Patients were from an endocrinology department in Xi'an, China. As collected, the peripheral blood samples measured about 10 milliliters each and went into EDTA tubes. For TCR beta, libraries came from iRepertoire HTBI primers and Arm-PCR of CDR3 regions. TCRdb re-called the multiplex PCR reads with MiXCR, one entry per CDR3 protein. The table shows over 300,000 distinct CDR3 sequences, with roughly a fifth occurring only once. Findings and caveats of the study: Persistent cases favored TRBV28, TRBJ1-2 and TRBJ2-5.

This clonotype showed up many times. The antigen is not known. In germline, CDR1 is MNHNS, CDR2 SASEGT. V was clipped by 6 bases and J by 1 base, with 12 bases between them. The CDR3 sequence is 14 residues long. V usage is TRBV6-1 and J usage is TRBJ1-1; no clear D. The sequences come from peripheral blood mononuclear cells (PBMCs), collected when the disease was refractory, from a patient treated with antithyroid drugs. The TCR sequence derives from a female donor with Graves disease. CDR3 region: CASRTRTGNTEAFF. In nucleotides, the CDR3 is TGTGCCAGCAGAACAAGGACGGGGAACACTGAAGCTTTCTTT.